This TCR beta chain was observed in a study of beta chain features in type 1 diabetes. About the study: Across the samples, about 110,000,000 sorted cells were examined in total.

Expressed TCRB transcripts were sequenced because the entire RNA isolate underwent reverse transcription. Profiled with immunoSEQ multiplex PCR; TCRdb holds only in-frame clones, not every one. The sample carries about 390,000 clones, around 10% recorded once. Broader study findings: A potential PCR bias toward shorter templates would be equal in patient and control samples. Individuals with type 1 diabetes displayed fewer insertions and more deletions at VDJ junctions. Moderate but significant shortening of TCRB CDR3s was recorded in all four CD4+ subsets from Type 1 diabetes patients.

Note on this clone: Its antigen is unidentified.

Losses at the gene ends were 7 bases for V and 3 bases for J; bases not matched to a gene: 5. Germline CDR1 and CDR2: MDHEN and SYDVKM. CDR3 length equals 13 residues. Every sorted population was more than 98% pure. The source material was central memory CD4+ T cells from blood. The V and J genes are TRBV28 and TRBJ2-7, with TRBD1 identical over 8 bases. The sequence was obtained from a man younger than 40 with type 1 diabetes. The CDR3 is CASKPGQDYEQYF. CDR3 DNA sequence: TGTGCCAGCAAGCCGGGACAGGACTACGAGCAGTACTTC.